Below, one T cell receptor beta chain is given with its context. No antigen is known for it. Germline V gene data show CDR1 as GTSNPN and CDR2 as SVGIG (reference sequence). Trimming removed 0 bases from V and 5 bases from J, with 20 bases in between. The CDR3 has 17 amino acids. This specimen comes from a study of cytomegalovirus exposure and HLA in healthy donors. The PCR contained 60 Vbeta and 13 Jbeta primers. Sequenced by immunoSEQ multiplex PCR; TCRdb stores in-frame clones only, minus some. In the table there are about 150,000 clones, 83% of which are singletons. The study's findings and limits: In an earlier analysis, in around 590 donors, most V segments appeared productive either ~87% or ~30% of the time. With later analysis, a missense DCLRE1C variant became linked to TCR beta V- and J-gene trimming. As a later analysis revealed, the rate of TCR association differed by HLA locus, with DRB1 most and HLA-C fewest.

The rearrangement links TRBV30 to TRBJ1-5; perhaps TRBD1 as D (5 bases). The sample taken for sequencing was PBMCs. The sequence was obtained from a man aged 40-55 years in good health and CMV-seronegative. The DNA of the CDR3 is TGTGCCTGGAGTGTCGGGCAGGGAATTCTTGTCCATCAGCCCCAGCATTTT. It yields the protein CAWSVGQGILVHQPQHF. Complete variable domain (other parts from reference TRBV30 and TRBJ1-5): SQTIHQWPATLVQPVGSPLSLECTVEGTSNPNLYWYRQAAGRGLQLLFYSVGIGQISSEVPQNLSASRPQDRQFILSSKKLLLSDSGFYLCAWSVGQGILVHQPQHFGDGTRLSIL.